The 8 T cell receptor beta chains below were found in one sample sequenced in a study of T-cell reconstitution after alpha-beta-depleted transplantation in children. Library preparation (for TCRbeta) was performed with unique molecular identifiers. MiXCR was run by TCRdb on the PCR reads, yielding one entry per CDR3 protein. The data show under 100,000 distinct CDR3 sequences, around a sixth seen once. The material sequenced was PBMCs, mostly from graft donor cells, taken 180 days after TCRalphabeta/CD19-depleted stem cell transplant. The source of these receptors is a male patient between 2 and 15 years old who had a stem cell transplant for acute lymphoblastic leukemia, so the T cells may come from the graft donor.

This clonotype has ten or more counts. The J gene is TRBJ2-7, the V gene TRBV29-1; possibly TRBD2 for D (5 bases). CDR1 SQVTM and CDR2 ANQGSEA come from the germline V gene. Deletions cut 6 bases from V and 5 bases from J, with 14 bases between. This CDR3 is built from 12 residues. DNA of the CDR3: TGCAGCGTCCAATCACCCGGGGACGAGCAGTACTTC. Its protein product is CSVQSPGDEQYF.

This chain joins TRBV11-2 and TRBJ2-6, with TRBD1 identical over 9 bases. Germline CDR1 reads SGHAT; CDR2 reads FQNNGV. This CDR3 spans 18 amino acids. The V segment lost 5 bases and the J segment 1 base; nucleotides outside the gene matches: 9. The CDR3 bases are TGTGCCAGCAGCCAGGGACAGGGTGTTGTTTCTGGGGCCAACGTCCTGACTTTC. It codes for CASSQGQGVVSGANVLTF.

The genes are TRBV2 and TRBJ2-7, with TRBD2 matching 9 bases. V trimming: 6 bases; J trimming: 5 bases; junction bases outside the gene matches: 8. Per the germline V gene, CDR1 is SNHLY and CDR2 is FYNNEI. The CDR3 runs to 14 residues. The CDR3 sequence is CASRRGVAGDEQYF. The CDR3 region has the DNA TGTGCCAGCAGGAGGGGGGTAGCGGGGGACGAGCAGTACTTC.

The V gene is TRBV6-2 or TRBV6-3, the J gene TRBJ2-7; 11 positions agree with TRBD1. The CDR3 consists of 13 residues. Trimming took 6 bases from V and 3 from J; bases not matched to a gene: 1. CDR1 is MNHEY, CDR2 SVGEGT, per germline. The CDR3: CASRGTGGYEQYF. Here the CDR3 DNA reads TGTGCCAGCAGAGGGACAGGGGGCTACGAGCAGTACTTC.

The rearrangement links TRBV24-1 to TRBJ2-2; maybe TRBD1 (6 bases). Germline lookup yields CDR1 KGHDR and CDR2 SFDVKD. The CDR3 contains 15 residues. V gave up 2 bases and J gave up 5 bases, with 11 bases separating them. Here the CDR3 reads CATSDYQGLTGELFF. The CDR3 DNA follows: TGTGCCACCAGTGATTATCAGGGGTTGACCGGGGAGCTGTTTTTT.

The rearrangement joins TRBV18 to TRBJ2-2; TRBD1 agrees at 7 bases. Germline-derived CDR1 and CDR2 are KGHSH and LQKENI. The CDR3 runs to 18 residues. J lost 4 bases, V lost 2 bases, and 13 bases had no gene match. As DNA, the CDR3 is TGTGCCAGCTCACCATTCAGACAGGGCACGACGGTCACCGGGGAGCTGTTTTTT. Translation gives CASSPFRQGTTVTGELFF.

CDR3 sequence reads: CSAREDFLGSYNEQFF. The CDR3 bases are TGCAGTGCTAGAGAAGACTTCCTTGGCTCCTACAATGAGCAGTTCTTC. The chain links TRBV20-1 to TRBJ2-1; D not resolved. Germline CDR1 and CDR2: DFQATT and SNEGSKA (reference sequence). Trimming stripped 0 bases from V and 0 bases from J, with 12 bases between. This CDR3 spans 16 amino acids.

The sample holds a few counts of this clonotype. At one boundary the junction diverges from the germline segment, which might be a read error. The rearrangement uses TRBV18 and TRBJ2-7, with D perhaps matching TRBD2 (6 bases). The CDR3 runs to 14 residues. The V gene's germline CDR1 is KGHSH and CDR2 LQKENI. In DNA, the CDR3 is TGTGCCAGCTCCACCTCCGGGGACTCCCACGAGCAGTACTTC. Protein: CASSTSGDSHEQYF.